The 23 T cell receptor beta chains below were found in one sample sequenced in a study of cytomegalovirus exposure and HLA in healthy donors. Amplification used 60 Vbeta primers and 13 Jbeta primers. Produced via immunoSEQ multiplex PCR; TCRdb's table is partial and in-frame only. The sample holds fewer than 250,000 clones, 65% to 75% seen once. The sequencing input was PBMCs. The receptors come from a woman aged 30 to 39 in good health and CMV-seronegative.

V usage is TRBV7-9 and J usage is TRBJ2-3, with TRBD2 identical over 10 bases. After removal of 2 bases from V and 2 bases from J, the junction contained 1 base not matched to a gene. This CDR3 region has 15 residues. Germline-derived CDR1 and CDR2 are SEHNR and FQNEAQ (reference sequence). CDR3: CASSLSGGATDTQYF. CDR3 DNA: TGTGCCAGCAGCTTAAGCGGGGGGGCCACAGATACGCAGTATTTT. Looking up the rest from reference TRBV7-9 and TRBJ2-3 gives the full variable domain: DTGVSQNPRHKITKRGQNVTFRCDPISEHNRLYWYRQTLGQGPEFLTYFQNEAQLEKSRLLSDRFSAERPKGSFSTLEIQRTEQGDSAMYLCASSLSGGATDTQYFGPGTRLTVL.

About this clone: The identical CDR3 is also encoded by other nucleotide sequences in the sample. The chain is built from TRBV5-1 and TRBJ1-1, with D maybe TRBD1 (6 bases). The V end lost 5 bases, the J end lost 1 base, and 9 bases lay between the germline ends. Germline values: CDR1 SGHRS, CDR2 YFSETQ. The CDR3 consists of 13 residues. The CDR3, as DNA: TGCGCCAGCAGGGAACAGGGGAACACTGAAGCTTTCTTT. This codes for CASREQGNTEAFF.

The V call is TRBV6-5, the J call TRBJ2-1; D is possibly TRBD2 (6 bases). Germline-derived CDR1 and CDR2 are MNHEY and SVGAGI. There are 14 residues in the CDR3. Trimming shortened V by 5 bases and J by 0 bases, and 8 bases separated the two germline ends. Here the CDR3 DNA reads TGTGCCAGCAGTCCTAGCGACTCCTACAATGAGCAGTTCTTC. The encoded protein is CASSPSDSYNEQFF.

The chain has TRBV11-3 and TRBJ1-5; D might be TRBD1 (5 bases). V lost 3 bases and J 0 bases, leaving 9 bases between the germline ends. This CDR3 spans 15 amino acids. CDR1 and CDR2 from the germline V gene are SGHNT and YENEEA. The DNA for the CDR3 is TGTGCCAGCAGCTTGCGGCAGGGTAGCAATCAGCCCCAGCATTTT. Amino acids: CASSLRQGSNQPQHF. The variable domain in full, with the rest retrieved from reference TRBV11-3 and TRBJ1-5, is EAGVVQSPRYKIIEKKQPVAFWCNPISGHNTLYWYLQNLGQGPELLIRYENEEAVDDSQLPKDRFSAERLKGVDSTLKIQPAELGDSAVYLCASSLRQGSNQPQHFGDGTRLSIL.

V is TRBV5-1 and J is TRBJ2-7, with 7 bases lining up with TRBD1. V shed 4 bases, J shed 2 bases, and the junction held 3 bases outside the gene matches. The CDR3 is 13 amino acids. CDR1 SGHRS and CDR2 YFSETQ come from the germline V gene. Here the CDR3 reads CASSVQGPYEQYF. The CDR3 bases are TGCGCCAGCAGCGTACAGGGGCCCTACGAGCAGTACTTC.

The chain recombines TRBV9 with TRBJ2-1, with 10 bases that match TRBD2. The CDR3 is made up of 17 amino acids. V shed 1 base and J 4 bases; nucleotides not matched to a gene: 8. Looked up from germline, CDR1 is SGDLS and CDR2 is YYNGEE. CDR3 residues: CASSVSGRGGIYNEQFF. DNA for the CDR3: TGTGCCAGCAGCGTAAGCGGGAGGGGGGGAATTTACAATGAGCAGTTCTTC.

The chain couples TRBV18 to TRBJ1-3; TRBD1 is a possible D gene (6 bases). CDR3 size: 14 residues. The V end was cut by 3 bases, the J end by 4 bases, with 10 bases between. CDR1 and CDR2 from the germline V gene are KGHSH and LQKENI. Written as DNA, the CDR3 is TGTGCCAGCTCACCCGACAGGACGGGAAACACCATATATTTT. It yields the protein CASSPDRTGNTIYF.

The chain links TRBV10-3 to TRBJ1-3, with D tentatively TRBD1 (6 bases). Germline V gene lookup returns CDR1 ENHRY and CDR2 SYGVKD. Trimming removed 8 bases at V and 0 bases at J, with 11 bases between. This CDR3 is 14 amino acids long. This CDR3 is CAIGGAFSGNTIYF. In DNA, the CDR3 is TGTGCCATCGGGGGGGCCTTCTCTGGAAACACCATATATTTT.

The CDR3 coding sequence is TGTGCCAGTAGTATAGGGACAGGGGACGGCTACACCTTC. Translation gives CASSIGTGDGYTF. The chain uses TRBV19 and TRBJ1-2; TRBD1 agrees at 9 bases. From germline, CDR1 is LNHDA and CDR2 SQIVND (reference sequence). The length of the CDR3 is 13 residues. The V and J ends lost 1 base and 8 bases, in that order; junction bases with no gene match: 2.

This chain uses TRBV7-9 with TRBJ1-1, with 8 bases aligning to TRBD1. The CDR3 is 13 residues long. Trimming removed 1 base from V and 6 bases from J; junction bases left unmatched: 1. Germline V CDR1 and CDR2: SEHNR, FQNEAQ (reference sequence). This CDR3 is CASSLVQGAEAFF. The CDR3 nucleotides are TGTGCCAGCAGCTTAGTACAGGGGGCTGAAGCTTTCTTT.

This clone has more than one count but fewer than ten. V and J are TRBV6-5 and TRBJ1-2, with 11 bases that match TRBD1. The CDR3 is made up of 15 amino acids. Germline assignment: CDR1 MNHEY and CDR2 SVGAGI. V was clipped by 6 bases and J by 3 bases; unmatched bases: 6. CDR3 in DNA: TGTGCCAGCAGCCTACGGACAGGGGGCGACTATGGCTACACCTTC. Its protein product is CASSLRTGGDYGYTF.

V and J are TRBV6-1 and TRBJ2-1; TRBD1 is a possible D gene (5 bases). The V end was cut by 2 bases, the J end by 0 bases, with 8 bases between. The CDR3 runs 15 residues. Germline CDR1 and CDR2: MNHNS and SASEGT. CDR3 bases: TGTGCCAGCAGTGAACAGGGAAGCTCCTACAATGAGCAGTTCTTC. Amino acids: CASSEQGSSYNEQFF.

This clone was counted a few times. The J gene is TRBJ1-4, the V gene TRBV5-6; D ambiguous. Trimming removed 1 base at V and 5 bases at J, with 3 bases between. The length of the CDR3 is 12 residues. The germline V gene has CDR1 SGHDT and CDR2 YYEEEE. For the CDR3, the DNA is TGTGCCAGCAGCTTGCTCAATGAAAAACTGTTTTTT. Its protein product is CASSLLNEKLFF.

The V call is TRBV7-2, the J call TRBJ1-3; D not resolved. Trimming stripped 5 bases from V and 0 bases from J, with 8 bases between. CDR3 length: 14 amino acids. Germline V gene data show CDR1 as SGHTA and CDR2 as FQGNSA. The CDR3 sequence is CASSPTSSGNTIYF. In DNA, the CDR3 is TGTGCCAGCAGCCCCACGAGCTCTGGAAACACCATATATTTT.

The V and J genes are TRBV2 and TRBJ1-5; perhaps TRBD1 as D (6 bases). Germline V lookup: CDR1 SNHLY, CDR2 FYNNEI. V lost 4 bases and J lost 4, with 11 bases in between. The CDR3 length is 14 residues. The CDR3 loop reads CASSVGGPNQPQHF. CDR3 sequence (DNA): TGTGCCAGCAGTGTTGGGGGCCCTAATCAGCCCCAGCATTTT.

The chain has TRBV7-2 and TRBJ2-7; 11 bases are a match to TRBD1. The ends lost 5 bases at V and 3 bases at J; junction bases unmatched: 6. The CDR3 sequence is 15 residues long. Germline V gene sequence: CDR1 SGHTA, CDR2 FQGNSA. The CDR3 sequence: CASSDTGTGGYEQYF. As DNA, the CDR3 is TGTGCCAGCAGCGATACTGGGACAGGGGGCTACGAGCAGTACTTC.

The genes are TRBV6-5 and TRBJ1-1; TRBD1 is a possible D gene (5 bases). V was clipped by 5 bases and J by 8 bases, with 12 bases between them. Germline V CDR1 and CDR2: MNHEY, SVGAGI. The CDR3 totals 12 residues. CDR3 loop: CASSQDSPEAFF. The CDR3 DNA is TGTGCCAGCAGTCAAGACAGTCCCGAAGCTTTCTTT.

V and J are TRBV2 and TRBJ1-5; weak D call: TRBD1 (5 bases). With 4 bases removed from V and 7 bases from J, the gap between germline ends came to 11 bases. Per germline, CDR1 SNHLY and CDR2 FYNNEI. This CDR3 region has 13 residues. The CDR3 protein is CASSAGGDQPQHF. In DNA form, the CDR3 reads TGTGCCAGCAGTGCCGGGGGGGACCAGCCCCAGCATTTT.

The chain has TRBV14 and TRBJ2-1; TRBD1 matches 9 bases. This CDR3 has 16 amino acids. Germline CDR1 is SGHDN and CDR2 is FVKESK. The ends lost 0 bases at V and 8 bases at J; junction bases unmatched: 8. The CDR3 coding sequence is TGTGCCAGCAGCCAAGATGGACAGGGGAATCTCGATGAGCAGTTCTTC. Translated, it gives CASSQDGQGNLDEQFF.

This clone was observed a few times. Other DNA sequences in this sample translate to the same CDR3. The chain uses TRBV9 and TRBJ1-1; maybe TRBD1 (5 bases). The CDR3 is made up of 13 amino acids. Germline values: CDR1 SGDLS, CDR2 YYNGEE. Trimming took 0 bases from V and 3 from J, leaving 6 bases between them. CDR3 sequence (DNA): TGTGCCAGCAGCGTAGCGGGGGACACTGAAGCTTTCTTT. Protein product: CASSVAGDTEAFF.

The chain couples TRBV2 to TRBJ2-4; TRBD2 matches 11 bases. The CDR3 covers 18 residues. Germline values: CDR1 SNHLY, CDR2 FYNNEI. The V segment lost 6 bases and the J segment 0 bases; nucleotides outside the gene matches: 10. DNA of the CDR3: TGTGCCAGCAGCCAAAGGACTAGCGGGCCTATAGCCAAAAACATTCAGTACTTC. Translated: CASSQRTSGPIAKNIQYF.

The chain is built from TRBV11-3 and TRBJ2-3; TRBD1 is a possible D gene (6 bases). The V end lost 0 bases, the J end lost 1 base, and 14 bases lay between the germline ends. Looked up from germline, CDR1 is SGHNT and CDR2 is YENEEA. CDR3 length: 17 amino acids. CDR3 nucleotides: TGTGCCAGCAGCTTAGATGGCAGGGGAGATGGCACAGATACGCAGTATTTT. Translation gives CASSLDGRGDGTDTQYF.

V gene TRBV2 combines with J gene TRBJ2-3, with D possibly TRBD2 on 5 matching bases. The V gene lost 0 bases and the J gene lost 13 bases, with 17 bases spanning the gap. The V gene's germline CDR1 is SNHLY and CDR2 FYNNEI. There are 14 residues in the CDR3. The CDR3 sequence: CASSEALVGAGEYF. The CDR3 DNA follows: TGTGCCAGCAGTGAAGCGCTAGTGGGCGCCGGGGAGTATTTT. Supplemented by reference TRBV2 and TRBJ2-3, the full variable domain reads EPEVTQTPSHQVTQMGQEVILRCVPISNHLYFYWYRQILGQKVEFLVSFYNNEISEKSEIFDDQFSVERPDGSNFTLKIRSTKLEDSAMYFCASSEALVGAGEYFGPGTRLTVL.